The 18 T cell receptor beta chains below were found in one sample sequenced in a study of shared clonotypes between healthy human individuals. Data came from immunoSEQ multiplex PCR; TCRdb stores just in-frame clones and leaves some out. The sample holds about 1,800,000 clones, approximately 95% seen once. The naive CD8 subset, CD45RO-negative cells positively selected for CCR7, excluded terminally differentiated effector memory CD45RA+ cells. Material for sequencing was naive CD8+ T cells sorted from blood. The receptors originated from a man younger than 35 in good health.

This clone appeared a single time. V is TRBV2 and J is TRBJ2-5; tentative D call: TRBD2 (6 bases). Germline CDR1 is SNHLY and CDR2 is FYNNEI. Trimming took 3 bases from V and 4 from J, leaving 15 bases between them. The CDR3 spans 15 residues. In DNA, the CDR3 is TGTGCCAGCAGTGACGTCCTGGCCGGGGGAGAGACCCAGTACTTC. Residues: CASSDVLAGGETQYF.

Worth noting for this clone: This sample includes further DNA sequences coding for the same CDR3. The chain recombines TRBV6-5 with TRBJ2-7; TRBD1 or TRBD2 may be the D gene (5 bases each). V lost 4 bases and J 3 bases, leaving 10 bases between the germline ends. The V gene's germline CDR1 is MNHEY and CDR2 SVGAGI. This CDR3 is 13 amino acids long. This chain's CDR3 is CASSLGPGYEQYF. The CDR3, as DNA: TGTGCCAGCAGTTTGGGACCGGGCTACGAGCAGTACTTC.

This rearrangement joins TRBV13 to TRBJ1-2, with TRBD1 identical over 8 bases. The CDR3 is 13 residues long. With 6 bases clipped from V and 7 bases from J, the junction kept 7 bases outside the gene matches. The V gene's germline CDR1 is PRHDT and CDR2 FYEKMQ (reference sequence). CDR3 region: CASSEDRAFGYTF. The CDR3 nucleotides read TGTGCCAGCAGTGAGGACAGGGCTTTTGGCTACACCTTC. Using reference TRBV13 and TRBJ1-2 for the parts outside the CDR3, the full variable domain is AAGVIQSPRHLIKEKRETATLKCYPIPRHDTVYWYQQGPGQDPQFLISFYEKMQSDKGSIPDRFSAQQFSDYHSELNMSSLELGDSALYFCASSEDRAFGYTFGSGTRLTVV.

The CDR3 DNA follows: TGCGCCAGCAGCCAAGATTACGGGATCTCTGGAAACACCATATATTTT. It encodes CASSQDYGISGNTIYF. This chain links TRBV4-1 with TRBJ1-3, with D uncertain. Trimming pared 0 bases from V and 0 bases from J, leaving 9 bases between. CDR1 and CDR2 (germline): MGHRA, YSYEKL. The CDR3 spans 16 residues.

This clone has only a few counts. The V and J genes are TRBV7-9 and TRBJ2-7; TRBD2 agrees at 9 bases. This CDR3 is built from 14 residues. J lost 4 bases, V lost 2 bases, and 3 bases had no gene match. The germline gives CDR1 SEHNR, CDR2 FQNEAQ (reference sequence). The CDR3 DNA reads as TGTGCCAGCAGCTTAATAGCGGGAGTATACGAGCAGTACTTC. Translation: CASSLIAGVYEQYF.

This clone showed up just once. CDR3 sequence reads: CAWSDGSEAFF. The CDR3 DNA sequence: TGTGCCTGGAGTGATGGGAGTGAAGCTTTCTTT. The chain is built from TRBV30 and TRBJ1-1; no definite D call. This CDR3 contains 11 residues. Germline V gene lookup returns CDR1 GTSNPN and CDR2 SVGIG (reference sequence). V was clipped by 1 base and J by 7 bases, with 7 bases between them.

The J gene is TRBJ1-5, the V gene TRBV4-1; D remains unclear. The germline CDR1 and CDR2 sequences are MGHRA and YSYEKL. The V and J ends lost 1 base and 3 bases respectively, with 13 bases between them. The CDR3 sequence is 16 residues long. CDR3 DNA: TGCGCCAGCAGCCAAGTACTCGGACTTTACAATCAGCCCCAGCATTTT. Protein: CASSQVLGLYNQPQHF.

The genes are TRBV2 and TRBJ2-1, with TRBD2 identical over 7 bases. CDR1 and CDR2 from the germline V gene are SNHLY and FYNNEI. V lost 6 bases to trimming and J lost 0 bases; unmatched junction nucleotides: 11. This CDR3 is 17 amino acids long. This CDR3 reads CASRDLGGHSSYNEQFF. CDR3 nucleotides: TGTGCCAGCAGGGATTTGGGAGGGCACAGCTCCTACAATGAGCAGTTCTTC.

J is TRBJ2-3 and V is TRBV6-5; no reliable D call. The CDR3 has 16 residues. V was pared by 0 bases and J by 2 bases, with 12 bases between. Germline assignment: CDR1 MNHEY and CDR2 SVGAGI. CDR3 sequence (DNA): TGTGCCAGCAGTTACTCGGTAGCAGCCCCCACAGATACGCAGTATTTT. Its translation: CASSYSVAAPTDTQYF.

The chain uses TRBV28 and TRBJ2-3, with 10 bases matching TRBD2. V lost 3 bases to trimming and J lost 0 bases; unmatched junction nucleotides: 6. Germline V CDR1 and CDR2: MDHEN, SYDVKM. The CDR3 is made up of 17 amino acids. CDR3 sequence: CASSFIELAGSTDTQYF. The DNA for the CDR3 is TGTGCCAGCAGTTTCATTGAACTAGCGGGGAGCACAGATACGCAGTATTTT.

The chain combines TRBV4-1 with TRBJ2-6; 10 bases line up with TRBD1. Germline V gene sequence: CDR1 MGHRA, CDR2 YSYEKL. J was trimmed by 2 bases and V by 7 bases; bases with no gene match: 17. CDR3 size: 20 residues. The CDR3 DNA follows: TGCGCCAGCACCCCTTCCCCCAGCGACAGGGGGCTCGCTGGGGCCAACGTCCTGACTTTC. Amino acid sequence: CASTPSPSDRGLAGANVLTF.

The genes are TRBV12-5 and TRBJ2-1; 8 bases line up with TRBD1. Germline-derived CDR1 and CDR2 are LGHNT and FRNRAP. Unmatched junction bases numbered 13, after V lost 1 base and J lost 8 bases. The CDR3 covers 17 residues. CDR3 region: CASGLALGQVMVDEQFF. The CDR3 DNA reads TGTGCTAGTGGTTTGGCCCTGGGACAGGTCATGGTCGATGAGCAGTTCTTC.

The chain has TRBV4-3 and TRBJ2-2; D unclear. Germline CDR1 reads LGHNA; CDR2 reads YSLEER. V dropped 0 bases and J dropped 6 bases, with 11 bases sitting between them. This CDR3 is 15 amino acids long. CDR3 in amino acids: CASSQDRYGAGELFF. The CDR3 nucleotides read TGCGCCAGCAGCCAAGATAGGTACGGCGCCGGGGAGCTGTTTTTT.

This clone was seen once. The V call is TRBV9, the J call TRBJ2-2; 8 bases map to TRBD2. The CDR3 sequence is 17 residues long. Germline V lookup: CDR1 SGDLS, CDR2 YYNGEE. The ends lost 3 bases at V and 0 bases at J; junction bases unmatched: 7. The CDR3 nucleotides are TGTGCCAGCAGCGATCCAGGGACTAGGCCGAACACCGGGGAGCTGTTTTTT. Residues: CASSDPGTRPNTGELFF.

The chain recombines TRBV7-9 with TRBJ2-5; D unresolved. This CDR3 has 15 amino acids. Germline-derived CDR1 and CDR2 are SEHNR and FQNEAQ (reference sequence). Deletions cut 2 bases from V and 3 bases from J, with 13 bases between. The CDR3 loop is CASSLHRIKEETQYF. The CDR3 DNA sequence: TGTGCCAGCAGCTTACACAGAATCAAAGAAGAGACCCAGTACTTC.

The genes are TRBV10-3 and TRBJ2-2, with 8 bases aligning to TRBD1. Germline-derived CDR1 and CDR2 are ENHRY and SYGVKD. CDR3 length equals 17 residues. J gave up 8 bases and V 3 bases, and 14 bases lay outside the gene matches. Here the CDR3 DNA reads TGTGCCATCAGTGACCCTGACAGGGGAGGACGAACGGGGGAGCTGTTTTTT. It codes for CAISDPDRGGRTGELFF.

This chain links TRBV27 with TRBJ2-3; D tentatively fits TRBD1 or TRBD2 (6 bases each). This CDR3 has 16 residues. Trimming shortened V by 1 base and J by 0 bases, and 11 bases separated the two germline ends. Germline loops: CDR1 MNHEY, CDR2 SMNVEV (reference sequence). The CDR3 here is CASSLFPGASTDTQYF. The DNA for the CDR3 is TGTGCCAGCAGTTTATTTCCGGGGGCCAGCACAGATACGCAGTATTTT.

The J gene is TRBJ1-4, the V gene TRBV27; 10 bases are shared with TRBD1. This CDR3 is built from 18 residues. From germline, CDR1 is MNHEY and CDR2 SMNVEV (reference sequence). V was pared by 5 bases and J by 0 bases, with 9 bases of the junction left unmatched. The DNA of the CDR3 is TGTGCCAGCAGTCCCTCGACAGGGGGCTTTGCAACTAATGAAAAACTGTTTTTT. Translated: CASSPSTGGFATNEKLFF.